This T cell receptor (beta chain) was found in a study of T cell responses to AZD1222 COVID-19 vaccine. General study points: Baseline serostatus was positive in only a handful of AZD1222 recipients.

Sequencing used immunoSEQ multiplex PCR; TCRdb keeps in-frame clones, though not all of them. This table holds approximately 100,000 clones, roughly nine tenths found once. As regards this clone: Its antigen is currently unknown.

Germline CDR1 SGDLS, CDR2 YYNGEE. The CDR3 is 15 residues long. V was pared by 0 bases and J by 0 bases, with 10 bases between. The V call is TRBV9, the J call TRBJ2-7, with D unresolved. This TCR came from an adult in good health. Sequences were derived from peripheral blood, sampled on day 0 of AZD1222 vaccination. CDR3 nucleotides: TGTGCCAGCAGCGTAGGTAATGCTGGCTCCTACGAGCAGTACTTC. The encoded protein is CASSVGNAGSYEQYF.